The entry below gives a single T cell receptor beta chain sequence along with its context. This CDR3 is also generated by other DNA sequences in the sample. The assay was immunoSEQ multiplex PCR, and TCRdb's table has in-frame clones only and misses some. The data show about 3,000 clones, with around 80% seen just once and 6% to 6.5% held by the top ten. These data come from a study of T cell clonotyping in hematopoietic cell transplantation. Trimming cost V 1 base and J 4 bases, with 7 bases left between them. CDR1 is GTSNPN, CDR2 SVGIG, per germline (reference sequence). This CDR3 contains 12 residues.

The material was peripheral blood mononuclear cells, obtained 30 days after allogeneic stem cell transplant. This TCR was recovered from a male patient between 60 and 69 years old who had an allogeneic stem cell transplant, so T cells may come from the graft donor. Some clones in this sample may be carry-over from other donors' samples. J is TRBJ2-5 and V is TRBV30, with D hard to call. CDR3 sequence (DNA): TGTGCCTGGAGTGACCGCAGAGAGACCCAGTACTTC. Protein: CAWSDRRETQYF.